A selection of T cell receptor beta chains follows, all from one sample in a study of cytomegalovirus exposure and HLA in healthy donors. Sequenced by immunoSEQ multiplex PCR; TCRdb stores in-frame clones only, minus some. The repertoire holds around 70,000 clones, with around 94% as singletons. Sequencing was done on a sample of PBMCs. Source of these receptors: a woman between 18 and 30 years old in good health and CMV-seronegative. Each CDR3 is given with its conserved first and last residue. D genes are given only for firm matches. Clone size, where shown, is once, few, many, or a class for clones that have expanded.

TRBJ1-3 | 14 | TRBD1 | . | TRBV2 | CASSKTGAGNTIYF | TGTGCCAGCAGTAAAACAGGGGCTGGAAACACCATATATTTT
TRBJ1-4 | 15 | . | . | TRBV5-6 | CASSPRTRANEKLFF | TGTGCCAGCAGCCCAAGGACACGGGCTAATGAAAAACTGTTTTTT
TRBJ1-2 | 12 | . | . | TRBV29-1 | CSEKRGNYGYTF | TGCAGCGAAAAAAGGGGTAACTATGGCTACACCTTC
TRBJ1-6 | 14 | . | . | TRBV7-2 | CASSAARFNSPLHF | TGTGCCAGCAGCGCCGCCAGATTTAATTCACCCCTCCACTTT
TRBJ2-1 | 14 | . | . | TRBV27 | CASTLRGPTHEQFF | TGTGCCAGCACCTTGCGGGGGCCCACACACGAGCAGTTCTTC
TRBJ2-7 | 15 | . | . | TRBV25-1 | CASSEPAGLSYEQYF | TGTGCCAGCAGTGAACCGGCCGGACTCTCCTACGAGCAGTACTTC
TRBJ1-2 | 16 | . | once | TRBV9 | CASSADRGGTRDGYTF | TGTGCCAGCAGCGCCGATAGGGGGGGGACAAGGGATGGCTACACCTTC
TRBJ2-7 | 19 | TRBD2 | . | TRBV6-1 | CASSERGVGLSGGLYEQYF | TGTGCCAGCAGTGAACGGGGGGTGGGGTTAAGCGGGGGCCTCTACGAGCAGTACTTC
TRBJ1-1 | 15 | TRBD1 | once | TRBV19 | CASRGTGGENTEAFF | TGTGCCAGTAGGGGGACAGGGGGCGAGAACACTGAAGCTTTCTTT
TRBJ1-6 | 15 | TRBD1 | . | TRBV15 | CATKTGGRNNSPLHF | TGTGCCACCAAAACAGGGGGGAGGAATAATTCACCCCTCCACTTT
TRBJ2-1 | 15 | TRBD1 | . | TRBV10-3 | CAITGGQGAYNEQFF | TGTGCCATCACCGGCGGTCAGGGGGCATACAATGAGCAGTTCTTC
TRBJ2-7 | 16 | TRBD2 | . | TRBV19 | CASTPRGGGGNYEQYF | TGTGCCAGTACTCCTCGCGGCGGGGGGGGGAACTACGAGCAGTACTTC
TRBJ2-7 | 10 | TRBD2 | few | TRBV28 | CASGRDEQYF | TGTGCCAGTGGGAGGGACGAGCAGTACTTC
TRBJ1-5 | 14 | . | . | TRBV4-3 | CASSQEVTDQPQHF | TGCGCCAGCAGCCAAGAAGTCACGGATCAGCCCCAGCATTTT
TRBJ2-1 | 19 | TRBD2 | . | TRBV9 | CASSVVTSGGFSSYNEQFF | TGTGCCAGCAGCGTAGTCACTAGCGGGGGGTTTAGCTCCTACAATGAGCAGTTCTTC
TRBJ1-1 | 14 | . | . | TRBV9 | CASSVDLGNTEAFF | TGTGCCAGCAGCGTAGATCTCGGGAACACTGAAGCTTTCTTT
TRBJ2-5 | 18 | TRBD2 | . | TRBV2 | CASRSGLAGRSGVETQYF | TGTGCCAGCAGATCGGGACTAGCGGGGCGCAGCGGCGTAGAGACCCAGTACTTC
TRBJ1-4 | 11 | . | . | TRBV19 | CASSRHEKLFF | TGTGCCAGTAGTAGGCATGAAAAACTGTTTTTT
TRBJ1-1 | 14 | . | . | TRBV2 | CASSEIGRDTEAFF | TGTGCCAGCAGTGAAATTGGGAGGGACACTGAAGCTTTCTTT